This T cell receptor (beta chain) was observed in a study of blood T cells in healthy people across ages. It was with a sample-barcoded 5' primer and a J-beta primer mix that a second PCR of roughly 6 to 11 cycles was run. MiXCR was run by TCRdb on the 5' RACE reads, yielding one entry per CDR3 protein. The table shows 1.5 million to 2 million distinct CDR3 sequences, with about 28% occurring only once. The CDR3 runs 16 residues. V was clipped by 1 base and J by 2 bases; unmatched bases: 3. Germline-derived CDR1 and CDR2 are SNHLY and FYNNEI. The sequence was collected from a woman between 25 and 40 years old in good health. V and J are TRBV2 and TRBJ2-7; 12 bases agree with TRBD2. The specimen was blood. The chain's CDR3 is CASSEGRLAGAYEQYF. The CDR3 coding sequence is TGTGCCAGCAGTGAAGGACGACTAGCGGGAGCCTACGAGCAGTACTTC.